A selection of T cell receptor beta chains follows, all from one sample in a study of blood T cell repertoires in COVID-19. Some clones are missing from TCRdb's copy, which holds only in-frame ones; the method was immunoSEQ multiplex PCR. The data show 250,000 to 300,000 clones, with 90% seen just once and roughly 6.1% held by the top ten. Sequenced: peripheral blood. The receptors here all came from a woman in her fifties or sixties with COVID-19, enrolled during active disease. CDR3s include the opening cysteine and the closing phenylalanine or tryptophan. Each record gives: J gene, V gene, D gene, clone size, CDR3 protein, CDR3 DNA. The D gene is left open where the match is weak. The size of a clone is reported for some rows only, either as once, few or many, or as a class for expanded clones.

j_call: TRBJ2-3; v_call: TRBV12-3/TRBV12-4; d_call: .; clone_size: .; cdr3_aa: CASRLVIADTQYF; cdr3_nt: TGTGCCAGCCGCCTAGTAATCGCAGATACGCAGTATTTT
j_call: TRBJ1-6; v_call: TRBV7-8; d_call: TRBD1; clone_size: .; cdr3_aa: CASSLKRYRDRGNNSPLHF; cdr3_nt: TGTGCCAGCAGCTTAAAGCGGTACCGAGACAGGGGGAATAATTCACCCCTCCACTTT
j_call: TRBJ2-1; v_call: TRBV7-3; d_call: TRBD2; clone_size: .; cdr3_aa: CASSFLAGGYEQFF; cdr3_nt: TGTGCCAGCAGCTTTTTAGCGGGAGGATATGAGCAGTTCTTC
j_call: TRBJ1-1; v_call: TRBV7-2; d_call: .; clone_size: .; cdr3_aa: CASSAQKNTEAFF; cdr3_nt: TGTGCCAGCAGCGCACAGAAAAACACTGAAGCTTTCTTT
j_call: TRBJ2-6; v_call: TRBV18; d_call: .; clone_size: .; cdr3_aa: CASSPAGGANVLTF; cdr3_nt: TGTGCCAGCTCACCCGCGGGTGGGGCCAACGTCCTGACTTTC
j_call: TRBJ2-3; v_call: TRBV27; d_call: .; clone_size: .; cdr3_aa: CASSPYSGARTDTQYF; cdr3_nt: TGTGCCAGCAGTCCGTATTCGGGAGCCCGCACAGATACGCAGTATTTT
j_call: TRBJ2-5; v_call: TRBV12-5; d_call: .; clone_size: once; cdr3_aa: CASGLLWGDSQETQYF; cdr3_nt: TGTGCTAGTGGTTTGCTTTGGGGGGACAGTCAAGAGACCCAGTACTTC
j_call: TRBJ2-7; v_call: TRBV7-8; d_call: .; clone_size: .; cdr3_aa: CASSLGQLSYEQYF; cdr3_nt: TGTGCCAGCAGCTTGGGACAACTCTCCTACGAGCAGTACTTC
j_call: TRBJ2-3; v_call: TRBV5-6; d_call: TRBD2; clone_size: .; cdr3_aa: CASHLAGKQYF; cdr3_nt: TGTGCCAGTCATCTAGCGGGAAAGCAGTATTTT
j_call: TRBJ2-3; v_call: TRBV5-4; d_call: .; clone_size: .; cdr3_aa: CASSLSGGTDTQYF; cdr3_nt: TGTGCCAGCAGCCTTAGCGGAGGCACAGATACGCAGTATTTT
j_call: TRBJ2-5; v_call: TRBV6-5; d_call: TRBD1; clone_size: .; cdr3_aa: CASRRDRAETQYF; cdr3_nt: TGTGCCAGCAGAAGAGACAGGGCGGAGACCCAGTACTTC
j_call: TRBJ2-7; v_call: TRBV4-2; d_call: TRBD2; clone_size: .; cdr3_aa: CASSQLSGRARYEQYF; cdr3_nt: TGTGCCAGCAGCCAATTAAGCGGGAGGGCCAGGTACGAGCAGTACTTC
j_call: TRBJ2-7; v_call: TRBV10-2; d_call: .; clone_size: .; cdr3_aa: CASSLDRSSYEQYF; cdr3_nt: TGCGCCAGCAGCCTAGACAGGAGCTCCTACGAGCAGTACTTC
j_call: TRBJ1-1; v_call: TRBV29-1; d_call: .; clone_size: .; cdr3_aa: CSAGTGEYTEAFF; cdr3_nt: TGCAGCGCCGGGACGGGGGAATACACTGAAGCTTTCTTT
j_call: TRBJ2-1; v_call: TRBV28; d_call: .; clone_size: .; cdr3_aa: CASSPNSYNEQFF; cdr3_nt: TGTGCCAGCAGCCCCAACTCCTACAATGAGCAGTTCTTC
j_call: TRBJ1-4; v_call: TRBV7-2; d_call: .; clone_size: .; cdr3_aa: CASSLERGVNEKLFF; cdr3_nt: TGTGCCAGCAGCTTAGAGAGAGGAGTTAATGAAAAACTGTTTTTT
j_call: TRBJ2-3; v_call: TRBV4-1; d_call: .; clone_size: .; cdr3_aa: CASSQEERVPDTQYF; cdr3_nt: TGCGCCAGCAGCCAAGAAGAGCGAGTGCCAGATACGCAGTATTTT
j_call: TRBJ2-1; v_call: TRBV6-4; d_call: TRBD2; clone_size: .; cdr3_aa: CASSTAAGVQNEQFF; cdr3_nt: TGTGCCAGCAGTACCGCGGCGGGAGTGCAGAATGAGCAGTTCTTC
j_call: TRBJ1-2; v_call: TRBV6-4; d_call: .; clone_size: .; cdr3_aa: CASSYDSNYGYTF; cdr3_nt: TGTGCCAGCAGTTATGACAGTAACTATGGCTACACCTTC
j_call: TRBJ1-1; v_call: TRBV29-1; d_call: .; clone_size: .; cdr3_aa: CSVVGQLDTEAFF; cdr3_nt: TGCAGCGTTGTTGGGCAGCTTGACACTGAAGCTTTCTTT
j_call: TRBJ2-5; v_call: TRBV5-4; d_call: TRBD2; clone_size: .; cdr3_aa: CASSDPTSGGAGTQYF; cdr3_nt: TGTGCCAGCAGCGACCCGACTAGCGGTGGGGCAGGGACCCAGTACTTC
j_call: TRBJ1-5; v_call: TRBV12-5; d_call: TRBD1; clone_size: .; cdr3_aa: CASGSDRVGQPQHF; cdr3_nt: TGTGCTAGTGGTTCCGACAGGGTCGGGCAGCCCCAGCATTTT
j_call: TRBJ2-7; v_call: TRBV7-7; d_call: .; clone_size: few; cdr3_aa: CASSPPLSLLYYEQYF; cdr3_nt: TGTGCCAGCAGCCCACCTCTCTCTCTCCTCTATTACGAGCAGTACTTC
j_call: TRBJ1-3; v_call: TRBV5-4; d_call: .; clone_size: .; cdr3_aa: CASSLSGAGNTIYF; cdr3_nt: TGTGCCAGCAGCTTGTCAGGGGCTGGAAACACCATATATTTT